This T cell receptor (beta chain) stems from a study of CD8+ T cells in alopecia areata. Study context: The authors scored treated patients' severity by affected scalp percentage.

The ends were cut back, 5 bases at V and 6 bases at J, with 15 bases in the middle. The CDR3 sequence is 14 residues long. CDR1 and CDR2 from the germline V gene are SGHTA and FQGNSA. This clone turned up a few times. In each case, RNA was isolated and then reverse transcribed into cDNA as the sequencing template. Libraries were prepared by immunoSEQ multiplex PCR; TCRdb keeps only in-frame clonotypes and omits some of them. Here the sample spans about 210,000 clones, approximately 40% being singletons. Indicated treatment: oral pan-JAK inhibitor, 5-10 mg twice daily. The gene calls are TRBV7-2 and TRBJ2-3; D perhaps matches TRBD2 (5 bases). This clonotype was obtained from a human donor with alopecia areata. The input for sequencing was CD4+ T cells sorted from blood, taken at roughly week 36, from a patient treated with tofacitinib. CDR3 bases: TGTGCCAGCAGCCCCGCGGGCCACGGGGATACGCAGTATTTT. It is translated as CASSPAGHGDTQYF.